This record covers a single T cell receptor beta chain. Its antigen is not known. The CDR3 is made up of 12 amino acids. The V and J ends lost 7 bases and 12 bases respectively, with 19 bases between them. Germline assignment: CDR1 SNHLY and CDR2 FYNNEI. The data were obtained in a study of T cell responses to AZD1222 COVID-19 vaccine. Overall study findings and caveats: Only six or seven AZD1222 recipients were seropositive at baseline. The donor group comprised mostly white British people and more females; the analysis possibly underestimated clonal diversity. Nearly half of unique spike-specific TCRs reportedly avoided B.1.351 and B.1.1.7 mutated regions. Spike-specific TCRs gained breadth and depth after people received two AZD1222 doses.

Sequencing used immunoSEQ multiplex PCR; TCRdb keeps in-frame clones, though not all of them. The sample yields some 87,000 clones, 80% to 90% seen once. The chain carries TRBV2 and TRBJ2-7; a possible D gene is TRBD2 (5 bases). This receptor was taken from an adult in good health. This material consisted of peripheral blood, taken on day 0 of AZD1222 vaccination. DNA for the CDR3: TGTGCCAGCAAATTAGCGCCGCCGGATGGGTACTTC. Translating it yields CASKLAPPDGYF.